This T cell receptor (beta chain) was identified during a study of shared T cell receptors in the human thymus. The repertoire was sequenced with immunoSEQ multiplex PCR; TCRdb's copy has only in-frame clones and lacks some. The table has 630,000 or so clones, around 87% seen once; the top ten hold just under 0.0095%. In addition, the sample was reused for a study of human thymus T cells. That work states: Having surgery to correct congenital heart defects, healthy Finnish infants acted as the donors. The thymus tissue came from resections taken during corrective heart surgery. Among thymic and blood repertoires, usage of V and J genes appeared biased. What related research reported was that thymic repertoires overlapped highly among unrelated individuals.

Sequencing was performed on thymocytes. This receptor was obtained from a boy younger than two with a congenital heart defect.

This chain's CDR3 is CSVGTSGGSSYEQYF. In nucleotides, the CDR3 is TGCAGCGTCGGGACTAGCGGTGGGAGCTCCTACGAGCAGTACTTC. The chain is built from TRBV29-1 and TRBJ2-7; 11 nucleotides align to TRBD2. The CDR3 is 15 amino acids. Germline loops: CDR1 SQVTM, CDR2 ANQGSEA. V was pared by 6 bases and J by 0 bases, with 7 bases of the junction left unmatched.